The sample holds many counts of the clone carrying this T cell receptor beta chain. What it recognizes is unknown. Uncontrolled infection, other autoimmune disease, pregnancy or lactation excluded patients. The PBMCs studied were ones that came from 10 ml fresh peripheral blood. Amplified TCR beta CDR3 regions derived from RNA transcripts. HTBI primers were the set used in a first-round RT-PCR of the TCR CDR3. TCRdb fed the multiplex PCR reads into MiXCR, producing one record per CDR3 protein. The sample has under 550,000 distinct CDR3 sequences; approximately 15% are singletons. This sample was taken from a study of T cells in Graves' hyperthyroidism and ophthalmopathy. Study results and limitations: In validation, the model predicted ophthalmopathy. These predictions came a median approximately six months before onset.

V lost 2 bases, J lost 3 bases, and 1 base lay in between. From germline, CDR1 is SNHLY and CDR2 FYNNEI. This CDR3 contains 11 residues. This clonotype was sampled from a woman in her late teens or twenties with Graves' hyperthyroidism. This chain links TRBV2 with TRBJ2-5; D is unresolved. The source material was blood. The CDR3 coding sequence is TGTGCCAGCAGTGAAAAAGAGACCCAGTACTTC. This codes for CASSEKETQYF.